This TCR beta chain comes out of a study of liver allograft versus peripheral blood T cells. Whole-study context: Transplanted livers held T cell receptor repertoires, and these were compared with repertoires in recipients' peripheral blood.

About this clonotype itself: Its antigen is not identified.

MiXCR, applied by TCRdb to the reads, yields one record per CDR3 protein. The sample lists around 6,600 distinct CDR3 sequences; 15% to 20% were seen once. Study-level results: Differences were reported between the T cell receptor repertoires inside liver allografts and those that were detected in peripheral blood.

The CDR3 consists of 13 residues. V lost 6 bases, J lost 0 bases, and 8 bases lay in between. The chain links TRBV12-3 or TRBV12-4 to TRBJ1-2; D is unresolved. The receptor was derived from a human patient who had a liver transplant. Some T cells may have come from the graft donor. CDR3 nucleotides: TGTGCCAGCAGCACACATACTAACTATGGCTACACCTTC. It translates to CASSTHTNYGYTF.